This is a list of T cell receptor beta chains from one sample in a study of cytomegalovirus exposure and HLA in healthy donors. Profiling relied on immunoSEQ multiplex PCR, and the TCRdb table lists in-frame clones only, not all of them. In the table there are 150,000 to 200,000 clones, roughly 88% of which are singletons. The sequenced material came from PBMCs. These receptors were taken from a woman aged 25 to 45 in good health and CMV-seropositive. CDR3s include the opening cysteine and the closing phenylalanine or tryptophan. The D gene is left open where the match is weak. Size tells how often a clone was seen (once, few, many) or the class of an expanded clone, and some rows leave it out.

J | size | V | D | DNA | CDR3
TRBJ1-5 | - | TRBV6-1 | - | TGTGCCAGCAGTGAACTGTTACAGCCCCAGCATTTT | CASSELLQPQHF
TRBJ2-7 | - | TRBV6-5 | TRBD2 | TGTGCCAGCAGTTACGGGGGGGGAGGGGCCTACTACGAGCAGTACTTC | CASSYGGGGAYYEQYF
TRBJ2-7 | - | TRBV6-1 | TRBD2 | TGTGCCAGCAGTGAAGGTCGGAGCGGGAGCCACGAGCAGTACTTC | CASSEGRSGSHEQYF
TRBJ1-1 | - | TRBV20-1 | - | TGCAGTGCTAGAGGGGGAGCTGAAGCTTTCTTT | CSARGGAEAFF
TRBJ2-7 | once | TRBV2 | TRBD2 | TGTGCCAGCAGTGCGCGGAGTAGCGGGAGGGGCTTGGGGGAGCAGTACTTC | CASSARSSGRGLGEQYF
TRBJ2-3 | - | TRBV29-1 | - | TGCAGCGTTGAAGAATTCTTCGGTGGAGCTAGCACAGATACGCAGTATTTT | CSVEEFFGGASTDTQYF
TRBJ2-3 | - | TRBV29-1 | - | TGCAGCGTTGTAGCGGAGCTCACAGATACGCAGTATTTT | CSVVAELTDTQYF
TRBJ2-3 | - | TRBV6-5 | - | TGTGCCAGCAGACAAACAGCCTATAGCACAGATACGCAGTATTTT | CASRQTAYSTDTQYF
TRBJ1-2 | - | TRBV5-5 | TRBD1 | TGTGCCAGCAGCTTAGTTCGGGACAGGAACTATGGCTACACCTTC | CASSLVRDRNYGYTF
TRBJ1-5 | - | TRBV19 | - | TGTGCCAGTAATATCGGAGGCCAGCCCCAGCATTTT | CASNIGGQPQHF
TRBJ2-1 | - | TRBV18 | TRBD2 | TGTGCCAGCTCAAGACTAGCGGCAGACAATGAGCAGTTCTTC | CASSRLAADNEQFF
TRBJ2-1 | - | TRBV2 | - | TGTGCCAGCACCCCTCGCTCCTACAATGAGCAGTTCTTC | CASTPRSYNEQFF
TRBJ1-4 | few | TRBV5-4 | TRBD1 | TGTGCCAGCAGGGGAGGGACAGGGGCTAATGAAAAACTGTTTTTT | CASRGGTGANEKLFF
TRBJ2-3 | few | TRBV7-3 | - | TGTGCCAGCAGCTCCCAGTTGGATACGCAGTATTTT | CASSSQLDTQYF
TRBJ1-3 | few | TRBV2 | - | TGTGCCAGCAGTGAAGTAAGAGAAAACACCATATATTTT | CASSEVRENTIYF
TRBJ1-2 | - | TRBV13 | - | TGTGCCAGCAGCTTAATGGCTCGGGATGGCTACACCTTC | CASSLMARDGYTF
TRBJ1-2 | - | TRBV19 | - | TGTGCCAGTAGTCCCACATTGGATGGCTACACCTTC | CASSPTLDGYTF
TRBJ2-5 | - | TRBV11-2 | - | TGTGCCAGCAGCTTTTCCCCCAAAGGCGGGGAGACCCAGTACTTC | CASSFSPKGGETQYF
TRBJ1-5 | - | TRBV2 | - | TGTGCCAGCAGTGATATTTGGGGGGGCCGCGATCAGCCCCAGCATTTT | CASSDIWGGRDQPQHF
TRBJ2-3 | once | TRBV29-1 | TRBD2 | TGTGGACTAGCGGGTTATTCGTCCGTCACAGATACGCAGTATTTT | CGLAGYSSVTDTQYF
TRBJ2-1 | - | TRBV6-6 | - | TGTGCCAGCAGTTCCGACAGGTTGGATGAGCAGTTCTTC | CASSSDRLDEQFF
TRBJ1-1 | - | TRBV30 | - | TGTGCCTGGAGTTCAGGGGCCACTGAAGCTTTCTTT | CAWSSGATEAFF
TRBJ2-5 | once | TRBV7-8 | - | TGTGCCAGCAGCTCGGGGAGAGGAGAGACCCAGTACTTC | CASSSGRGETQYF
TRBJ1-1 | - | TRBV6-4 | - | TGTGCCAGCAGACGCCGGGACACCATGAACACTGAAGCTTTCTTT | CASRRRDTMNTEAFF
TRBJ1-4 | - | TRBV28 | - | TGTGCCAGCAGTTGGGGAGTAACGAATGAAAAACTGTTTTTT | CASSWGVTNEKLFF
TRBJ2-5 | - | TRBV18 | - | TGTGCCAGCTCACCACGGCGGCAAGAGACCCAGTACTTC | CASSPRRQETQYF
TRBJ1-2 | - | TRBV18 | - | TGTGCCAGCTCACCAGAGGCGGATTATGGCTACACCTTC | CASSPEADYGYTF
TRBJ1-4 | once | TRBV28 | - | TGTGCCAGCAGGCAGGGTAATGAAAAACTGTTTTTT | CASRQGNEKLFF